This paragraph covers one T cell receptor beta chain sequence. This specimen belongs to a study of beta chain features in type 1 diabetes. The CDR3 extends over 15 amino acids. V lost 6 bases to trimming and J lost 5 bases; unmatched junction nucleotides: 11. CDR1 is SGHTA and CDR2 is FQGNSA in the germline V gene. cDNA synthesis used the whole RNA isolate, giving expressed TCRB sequences. Data came from immunoSEQ multiplex PCR; TCRdb stores just in-frame clones and leaves some out. The data contain under 150,000 clones, roughly 50% of them singletons. The chain uses TRBV7-2 and TRBJ2-5, with 8 bases lining up with TRBD2. The sequence was collected from a man younger than 35 in good health. Sequences were obtained from Tregs from blood. The chain's CDR3 is CASRVGTSRYETQYF. Here the CDR3 DNA reads TGTGCCAGCAGAGTCGGGACTAGTAGATACGAGACCCAGTACTTC. The full variable domain, in which reference TRBV7-2 and TRBJ2-5 provide the parts outside the CDR3, is GAGVSQSPSNKVTEKGKDVELRCDPISGHTALYWYRQSLGQGLEFLIYFQGNSAPDKSGLPSDRFSAERTGGSVSTLTIQRTQQEDSAVYLCASRVGTSRYETQYFGPGTRLLVL.